Presented here are 30 T cell receptor beta chains from one specimen sequenced in a study of blood T cell repertoires in COVID-19. Libraries were prepared by immunoSEQ multiplex PCR; TCRdb keeps only in-frame clonotypes and omits some of them. Among some 69,000 clones listed, roughly 80% were seen once. Sequenced input: peripheral blood. The receptors were sampled from a woman aged 55-70 years with acute or convalescent COVID-19.

The chain employs TRBV6-5 and TRBJ1-2; possible D gene TRBD1, 5 bases. This CDR3 has 15 residues. Trimming removed 7 bases from V and 2 bases from J, with 17 bases in between. Germline V gene sequence: CDR1 MNHEY, CDR2 SVGAGI. The CDR3 sequence: CASTIAGGGNYGYTF. The CDR3 DNA is TGTGCCAGCACCATAGCGGGCGGGGGGAACTATGGCTACACCTTC.

This clone was observed a single time. The rearrangement links TRBV29-1 to TRBJ2-7, with D possibly being TRBD1 (6 bases). Germline CDR1 and CDR2: SQVTM and ANQGSEA. V was shortened by 6 bases and J by 7 bases, with 13 bases between the two germline ends. The CDR3 loop spans 11 amino acids. CDR3 DNA sequence: TGCAGCGTCCTCAGCACAGGGGAGCAGTACTTC. Its translation is CSVLSTGEQYF.

The V call is TRBV9, the J call TRBJ1-2, with 9 nucleotides matching TRBD1. This CDR3 comprises 14 residues. The ends lost 4 bases at V and 4 bases at J; junction bases unmatched: 5. In germline, CDR1 is SGDLS, CDR2 YYNGEE. CDR3 bases: TGTGCCAGCAGCCCGGACAGGGGACTCTATGGCTACACCTTC. This sequence encodes CASSPDRGLYGYTF.

In this sample, this clone turned up once. The chain employs TRBV13 and TRBJ1-1; unclear D gene. V was clipped by 1 base and J by 10 bases, with 16 bases between them. This CDR3 is built from 14 residues. Germline V lookup: CDR1 PRHDT, CDR2 FYEKMQ (reference sequence). CDR3 residues: CASSLVIEGRRAFF. For the CDR3, the DNA is TGTGCCAGCAGCTTAGTCATTGAGGGCAGACGAGCTTTCTTT. The variable domain in full, with the rest retrieved from reference TRBV13 and TRBJ1-1, is AAGVIQSPRHLIKEKRETATLKCYPIPRHDTVYWYQQGPGQDPQFLISFYEKMQSDKGSIPDRFSAQQFSDYHSELNMSSLELGDSALYFCASSLVIEGRRAFFGQGTRLTVV.

The chain uses TRBV15 and TRBJ1-1, with 7 positions matching TRBD1. The V gene end was trimmed by 8 bases and the J gene end by 0 bases; junction bases not matched to a gene: 3. Germline V CDR1 and CDR2: LNHNV, YYDKDF (reference sequence). CDR3 length: 13 residues. CDR3 sequence (DNA): TGTGCCACCTCCGGGACAGTGAACACTGAAGCTTTCTTT. Residues: CATSGTVNTEAFF.

This clone was recorded only once. CDR3 loop: CASSFLRGARGNTEAFF. CDR3 bases: TGTGCCAGCAGCTTTTTGCGGGGGGCGCGAGGAAACACTGAAGCTTTCTTT. The chain has TRBV13 and TRBJ1-1; D perhaps matches TRBD1 (6 bases). This CDR3 region has 17 residues. Germline V gene sequence: CDR1 PRHDT, CDR2 FYEKMQ (reference sequence). The ends were cut back, 3 bases at V and 2 bases at J, with 19 bases in the middle.

V is TRBV11-3 and J is TRBJ1-3, with 7 bases identical to TRBD1. CDR1 SGHNT and CDR2 YENEEA come from the germline V gene. Trimming removed 5 bases from V and 3 bases from J; junction bases left unmatched: 1. This CDR3 is 13 amino acids long. CDR3 sequence reads: CASSTGVGNTIYF. CDR3 DNA sequence: TGTGCCAGCAGCACAGGGGTTGGAAACACCATATATTTT.

The J gene is TRBJ1-4, the V gene TRBV30, with D perhaps TRBD1 (6 bases). This CDR3 region has 13 residues. In germline, CDR1 is GTSNPN, CDR2 SVGIG (reference sequence). V lost 1 base to trimming and J lost 7 bases, with 10 bases between them. CDR3 bases: TGTGCCTGGAGTGGGGGGCTCGGTGAAAAACTGTTTTTT. Translated, it gives CAWSGGLGEKLFF.

Only a few counts were recorded for this clone. The chain links TRBV10-3 to TRBJ2-3; unclear D gene. CDR1 and CDR2 from the germline V gene are ENHRY and SYGVKD. This CDR3 is 12 amino acids long. The V end lost 6 bases, the J end lost 0 bases, and 4 bases lay between the germline ends. The CDR3 DNA is TGTGCCATCAGCATTAGCACAGATACGCAGTATTTT. Translating it yields CAISISTDTQYF.

The CDR3, as DNA: TGCAGCGTTGAGCGAGGTCAGACCGCCACTGAAGCTTTCTTT. Protein sequence: CSVERGQTATEAFF. The V gene is TRBV29-1, the J gene TRBJ1-1; D gene ambiguous. Germline loops: CDR1 SQVTM, CDR2 ANQGSEA. This CDR3 comprises 14 residues. Trimming removed 3 bases from V and 4 bases from J, with 15 bases in between.

The chain combines TRBV14 with TRBJ1-2; 8 nucleotides align to TRBD1. CDR1 and CDR2 (germline): SGHDN, FVKESK. The CDR3 spans 14 residues. Trimming took 5 bases from V and 4 from J; bases not matched to a gene: 6. The CDR3 bases are TGTGCCAGCAGCTTTGGACAGGGCCTCTATGGCTACACCTTC. Amino acids: CASSFGQGLYGYTF.

The rearrangement links TRBV20-1 to TRBJ2-1; TRBD2 is a possible D gene (5 bases). Trimming removed 3 bases at V and 0 bases at J, with 12 bases between. The germline V gene encodes CDR1 DFQATT and CDR2 SNEGSKA (reference sequence). The CDR3 totals 15 residues. The DNA of the CDR3 is TGCAGTGCTAGTCGTAGCGTAGACTCCTACAATGAGCAGTTCTTC. It encodes CSASRSVDSYNEQFF.

This clone was recorded a few times. V usage is TRBV5-6 and J usage is TRBJ1-6; D remains ambiguous. Trimming shortened V by 7 bases and J by 5 bases, and 16 bases separated the two germline ends. The CDR3 is made up of 15 amino acids. CDR1 is SGHDT and CDR2 is YYEEEE in the germline V gene. CDR3 sequence: CASEVAGGHNSPLHF. The CDR3 DNA reads as TGTGCCAGCGAAGTCGCTGGCGGCCATAATTCACCCCTCCACTTT.

This chain links TRBV4-1 with TRBJ1-4; D is unresolved. Germline CDR1 and CDR2: MGHRA and YSYEKL. Trimming removed 4 bases at V and 0 bases at J, with 12 bases between. This CDR3 is 16 amino acids long. The CDR3 DNA reads TGCGCCAGCAGCCTTACTCCGGAGGCAACTAATGAAAAACTGTTTTTT. Its translation is CASSLTPEATNEKLFF.

This clone was seen more than once but under ten times. V and J are TRBV11-2 and TRBJ1-5, with unresolved D. Germline V gene lookup returns CDR1 SGHAT and CDR2 FQNNGV. Trimming cost V 5 bases and J 6 bases, with 11 bases left between them. CDR3 length equals 13 residues. The CDR3 sequence: CASSRAAGQPQHF. CDR3 DNA: TGTGCCAGCAGCCGGGCGGCGGGTCAGCCCCAGCATTTT.

This chain connects TRBV13 to TRBJ1-3; possibly TRBD1 for D (5 bases). Between the trimmed V and J ends, which lost 5 bases and 0 bases, there was a span of 14 bases. Germline lookup yields CDR1 PRHDT and CDR2 FYEKMQ (reference sequence). The CDR3 runs 16 residues. CDR3 residues: CASSQQGLSSGNTIYF. The CDR3 DNA follows: TGTGCCAGCAGCCAGCAGGGCCTGAGCTCTGGAAACACCATATATTTT.

The table lists this clone with a count of one. V and J are TRBV30 and TRBJ1-3; a weak D match, TRBD1 (6 bases). The V gene's germline CDR1 is GTSNPN and CDR2 SVGIG (reference sequence). CDR3 length: 14 amino acids. V was cut by 1 base and J by 1 base, with 8 bases left in between. CDR3 coding DNA: TGTGCCTGGAGTGACAGGGATTCTGGAAACACCATATATTTT. Amino acids: CAWSDRDSGNTIYF.

The chain has TRBV27 and TRBJ2-3; D is ambiguous. There are 15 residues in the CDR3. CDR1 and CDR2 from the germline V gene are MNHEY and SMNVEV (reference sequence). The V gene lost 2 bases and the J gene lost 2 bases, with 11 bases spanning the gap. CDR3 protein: CASSLRNSYTDTQYF. The CDR3 DNA reads as TGTGCCAGCAGTTTAAGGAACAGCTACACAGATACGCAGTATTTT.

The CDR3 region has the DNA TGTGCCAGCAGCCCGCAGACCCCGGGACAAGGAAACACCATATATTTT. This sequence encodes CASSPQTPGQGNTIYF. This sequence joins TRBV5-4 and TRBJ1-3; D possibly corresponds to TRBD1 (6 bases). The CDR3 loop spans 16 amino acids. V was shortened by 4 bases and J by 4 bases, with 18 bases between the two germline ends. Germline V CDR1 and CDR2: SGHNT, YYREEE (reference sequence).

The chain joins TRBV7-9 to TRBJ2-1, with 8 bases that match TRBD2. This CDR3 has 15 amino acids. Germline CDR1 is SEHNR and CDR2 is FQNEAQ (reference sequence). Germline trimming cut 1 base from V and 4 bases from J; bases unmatched to any gene: 3. The CDR3 is CASSLELAEYNEQFF. CDR3 DNA: TGTGCCAGCAGCTTAGAACTAGCGGAATACAATGAGCAGTTCTTC.

J is TRBJ1-1 and V is TRBV19; D is unresolved. The CDR3 runs 13 residues. V lost 5 bases to trimming and J lost 1 base, with 8 bases between them. From germline, CDR1 is LNHDA and CDR2 SQIVND (reference sequence). For the CDR3, the DNA is TGTGCCAGTAGTGGGCAGAGGAACACTGAAGCTTTCTTT. Its translation: CASSGQRNTEAFF.

Note on this clone: The same CDR3 also results from other DNA sequences found in this sample. The chain carries TRBV14 and TRBJ2-4, with D perhaps matching TRBD2 (6 bases). In germline, CDR1 is SGHDN, CDR2 FVKESK. The CDR3 contains 16 residues. V was trimmed by 0 bases and J by 0 bases, leaving 9 bases between them. The CDR3: CASSQEVGGAKNIQYF. Here the CDR3 DNA reads TGTGCCAGCAGCCAAGAAGTGGGAGGAGCCAAAAACATTCAGTACTTC.

The chain combines TRBV2 with TRBJ1-6; weak D call: TRBD1 (6 bases). Trimming removed 8 bases at V and 7 bases at J, with 18 bases between. CDR3 length: 15 amino acids. Germline loops: CDR1 SNHLY, CDR2 FYNNEI. The CDR3 DNA reads as TGTGCCAGCGTCACAGGGTCAGAGAGCAATTCACCCCTCCACTTT. It specifies CASVTGSESNSPLHF.

The rearrangement joins TRBV28 to TRBJ2-7; 7 nucleotides agree with TRBD1. The germline V gene has CDR1 MDHEN and CDR2 SYDVKM. This CDR3 comprises 16 residues. V lost 7 bases to trimming and J lost 3 bases; unmatched junction nucleotides: 15. CDR3 DNA sequence: TGTGCCAGCACTCCGCCGGGCAGGGGGAGAATCTACGAGCAGTACTTC. It translates to CASTPPGRGRIYEQYF.

The gene calls are TRBV2 and TRBJ2-5, with D unclear. Trimming shortened V by 4 bases and J by 8 bases, and 17 bases separated the two germline ends. Looked up from germline, CDR1 is SNHLY and CDR2 is FYNNEI. CDR3 size: 14 residues. The CDR3 nucleotides read TGTGCCAGCAGTGTAAGTGAAGCTAGGCCCACCCAGTACTTC. It translates to CASSVSEARPTQYF.

This clone was seen a single time. The chain recombines TRBV28 with TRBJ2-7, with 7 bases that match TRBD1. Losses at the gene ends were 2 bases for V and 0 bases for J; bases not matched to a gene: 4. The CDR3 has 15 amino acids. Germline V gene sequence: CDR1 MDHEN, CDR2 SYDVKM. Here the CDR3 DNA reads TGTGCCAGCAGTTTAGAGGGGGCTAGCTCCTACGAGCAGTACTTC. It yields the protein CASSLEGASSYEQYF.

This clone was picked up one time. The rearrangement uses TRBV6-5 and TRBJ1-2; tentative D call: TRBD1 (5 bases). The CDR3 is made up of 13 amino acids. CDR1 and CDR2 from the germline V gene are MNHEY and SVGAGI. Trimming removed 8 bases at V and 3 bases at J, with 13 bases between. Here the CDR3 DNA reads TGTGCCAGCGGGGCCCAAGTCTACTATGGCTACACCTTC. Protein product: CASGAQVYYGYTF.

In this sample, this clone turned up once. The rearrangement uses TRBV7-2 and TRBJ2-4, with a weak D call TRBD1 (6 bases). V lost 1 base and J 4 bases, leaving 17 bases between the germline ends. The CDR3 totals 17 residues. From germline, CDR1 is SGHTA and CDR2 FQGNSA. CDR3 nucleotides: TGTGCCAGCAGCTTAGTGGGACAAGGAGCAACTAAAAACATTCAGTACTTC. Protein: CASSLVGQGATKNIQYF.

CDR3 DNA sequence: TGTGCCAGCAGCCAACGGTCTAGAACTGAGCAGTTCTTC. Translated, it gives CASSQRSRTEQFF. The V and J genes are TRBV3-1 (or the pseudogene TRBV3-2) and TRBJ2-1; the D is unclear. Germline CDR1 LGHDT, CDR2 YNNKEL (reference sequence). The CDR3 runs to 13 residues. V lost 2 bases to trimming and J lost 9 bases, with 11 bases between them.

The chain uses TRBV9 and TRBJ1-1; D ambiguous. V lost 0 bases and J lost 5, with 17 bases in between. This CDR3 contains 16 residues. Germline V CDR1 and CDR2: SGDLS, YYNGEE. CDR3 residues: CASSVAPGKDRTEAFF. CDR3 sequence (DNA): TGTGCCAGCAGCGTAGCCCCGGGGAAGGACCGTACTGAAGCTTTCTTT.